Sequencing of this T cell receptor beta chain was carried out in a study of blood T cell repertoires in COVID-19. Study-level background: There were acute and convalescent COVID-19 samples, and they came from the United States, Italy and Spain.

Trimming took 4 bases from V and 8 from J; bases not matched to a gene: 6. Germline lookup yields CDR1 SGHNT and CDR2 YENEEA. The CDR3 loop spans 14 amino acids. Original processing notes: Nucleated cell counts were estimated from reference gene primer amplification. Profiled with immunoSEQ multiplex PCR; TCRdb holds only in-frame clones, not every one. For V, J and clone size, that table is used; D and trimming come from the DNA. This table has about 210,000 clones, roughly 90% appearing once. This clone was counted a few times. The receptor's source is a woman between 65 and 79 years old with acute or convalescent COVID-19. This chain connects TRBV11-3 to TRBJ1-2, with TRBD1 matching 11 bases. The sample was peripheral blood. CDR3 DNA sequence: TGTGCCAGCAGCTCCGGACAGGGGGCGCGAGGCTACACCTTC. It translates to CASSSGQGARGYTF. The variable domain in full, with the rest retrieved from reference TRBV11-3 and TRBJ1-2, is EAGVVQSPRYKIIEKKQPVAFWCNPISGHNTLYWYLQNLGQGPELLIRYENEEAVDDSQLPKDRFSAERLKGVDSTLKIQPAELGDSAVYLCASSSGQGARGYTFGSGTRLTVV.